This T cell receptor (beta chain) is drawn from a study of T cells in tuberculosis (dated by TCRdb to between 2018 and 2020). Some background on the complete study: The study combined CD1B tetramers and high-throughput TCR immunosequencing to characterize T cells specific for the mycobacterial lipid antigen glucose monomycolate (GMM). IGRA-negative adolescents, IGRA-positive adolescents with latent tuberculosis and adults with active tuberculosis, more than 9 per group, were compared in a South African clinical cohort.

The immunoSEQ multiplex PCR assay was used to generate TCR libraries, with TCR-beta and/or TCR-alpha/delta assays applied to each sample. Amplified TCR libraries were sequenced on the Illumina high-throughput platform. On the study's bioinformatics: Clustering and dimensionality reduction were performed using pairwise TCRdist distances among GMM-specific receptors from ex vivo sorted or in vitro expanded T cells. Each clinical repertoire was assigned a mean NN-distance score, defined as the average TCRdist to the nearest 10% of tetramer-positive reference sequences. GEM TCR motif frequency was computed as the fraction of unique TCRs matching known GEM sequences by V/J usage and CDR3 length. Active tuberculosis was classified by linear discriminant analysis with leave-one-out cross-validation, implemented in scikit-learn. Sourced from immuneACCESS, this table was stored by TCRdb with only in-frame sequences that have V and J called. A share of the clones is absent; for the studies checked, an unresolved V gene accounts for under half, and the remainder has no known explanation. V and J calls and clone size are those listed in that table; D and trimming were worked out from the DNA. The sample table lists around 26,000 clones, roughly nine tenths of them with a count of one. Under 20% of the sample comes from the top ten.

Details on this clone: Its antigen is still unknown. No quality values exist for individual bases; no much larger clone is one base distant.

CDR1 and CDR2, looked up from the germline V gene, are SNHLY and FYNNEI. The CDR3 spans 16 residues, from the cysteine through the phenylalanine. Only the CDR3 region is kept as DNA, spanning 48 bases read in frame from base 1. Trimmed from V: 3 bases; trimmed from J: 5 bases; junction bases lacking a gene match: 9. Here is what the overall study found, with its caveats: Clinical samples were chosen by availability of cryopreserved specimens, and active tuberculosis cases were adults while controls were adolescents. Using GEM motif frequencies, a classifier achieved 60% to 70% accuracy, whereas a classifier built on the diverse GMM-specific repertoire got to under 90% accuracy (AUROC over 0.8). The smaller NN-distances were partly driven by shorter CDR3-alpha lengths in active tuberculosis patients, and the difference for TCR-beta did not reach statistical significance. Compared with IGRA-negative controls, TCR-alpha repertoires from active tuberculosis had smaller mean NN-distances to GMM-specific TCRs, which suggests that these TCRs underwent clonal expansion.

At study entry, adolescents were screened for latent tuberculosis infection using a tuberculin skin test and the QuantiFERON-TB GOLD In-Tube IGRA. Immunosequencing of unsorted cryopreserved PBMC covered, on average, around 100,000 T cells per clinical donor. Eleven high schools in the Worcester region of the Western Cape, South Africa, served as enrollment sites for adolescents aged 12 to 18 years. Roughly ten M. tuberculosis-infected and around ten uninfected adolescents were selected with matching for age and sex. For the adolescents, PBMC were isolated by density centrifugation from freshly drawn heparinized blood and then cryopreserved.

Recombination connected TRBV2 to TRBJ2-5; TRBD2 fits 10 bases in the junction. Sequences were obtained from PBMCs. The clonotype comes from a donor aged 10-30 years with latent tuberculosis or without tuberculosis infection. Some clones in this sample may be carry-over from other donors' samples. The DNA sequence is given as TGTGCCAGCAGTGAGAGTCAAGCGGGAGGGCTTGAGACCCAGTACTTC. Translated, this is CASSESQAGGLETQYF.